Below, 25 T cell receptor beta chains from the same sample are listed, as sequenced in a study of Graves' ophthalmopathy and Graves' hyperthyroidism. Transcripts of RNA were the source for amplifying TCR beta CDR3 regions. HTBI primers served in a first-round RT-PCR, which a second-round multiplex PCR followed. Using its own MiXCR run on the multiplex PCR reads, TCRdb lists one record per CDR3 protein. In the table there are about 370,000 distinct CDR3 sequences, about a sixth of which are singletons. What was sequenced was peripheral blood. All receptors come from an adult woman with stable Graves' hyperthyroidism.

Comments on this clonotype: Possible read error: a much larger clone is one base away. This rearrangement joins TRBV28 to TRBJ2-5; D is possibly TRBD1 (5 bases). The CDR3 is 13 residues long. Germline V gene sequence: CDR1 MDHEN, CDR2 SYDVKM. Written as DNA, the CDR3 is TGTGCCAGCAGTCTCAGGGCACAAGAGACCAAGTACTTC. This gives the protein CASSLRAQETKYF.

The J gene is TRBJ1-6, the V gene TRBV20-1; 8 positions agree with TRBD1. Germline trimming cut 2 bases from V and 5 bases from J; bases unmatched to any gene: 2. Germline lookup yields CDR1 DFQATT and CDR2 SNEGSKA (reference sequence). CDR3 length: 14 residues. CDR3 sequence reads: CSARPGQDNSPLHF. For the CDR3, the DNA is TGCAGTGCTAGACCGGGACAGGATAATTCACCCCTCCACTTT.

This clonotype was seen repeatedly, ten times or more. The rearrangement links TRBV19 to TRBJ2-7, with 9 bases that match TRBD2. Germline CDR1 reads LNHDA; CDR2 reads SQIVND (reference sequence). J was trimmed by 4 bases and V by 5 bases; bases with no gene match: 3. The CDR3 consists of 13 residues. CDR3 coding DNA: TGTGCCAGTAGTGCGGGACTAGCTTACGAGCAGTACTTC. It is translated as CASSAGLAYEQYF. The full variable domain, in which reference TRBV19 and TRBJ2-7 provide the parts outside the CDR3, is DGGITQSPKYLFRKEGQNVTLSCEQNLNHDAMYWYRQDPGQGLRLIYYSQIVNDFQKGDIAEGYSVSREKKESFPLTVTSAQKNPTAFYLCASSAGLAYEQYFGPGTRLTVT.

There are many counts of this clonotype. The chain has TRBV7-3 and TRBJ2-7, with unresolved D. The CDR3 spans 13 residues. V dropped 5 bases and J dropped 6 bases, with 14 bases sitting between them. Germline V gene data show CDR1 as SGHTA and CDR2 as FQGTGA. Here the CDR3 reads CASSQDGAGEQYF. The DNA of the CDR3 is TGTGCCAGCAGCCAAGATGGAGCAGGCGAGCAGTACTTC.

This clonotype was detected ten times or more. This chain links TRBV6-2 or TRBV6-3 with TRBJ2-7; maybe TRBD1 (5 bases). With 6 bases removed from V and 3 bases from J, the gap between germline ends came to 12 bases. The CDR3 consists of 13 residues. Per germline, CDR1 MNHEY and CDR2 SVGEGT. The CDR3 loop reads CASSSSRVYEQYF. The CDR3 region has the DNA TGTGCCAGCAGCAGCTCCAGGGTCTACGAGCAGTACTTC.

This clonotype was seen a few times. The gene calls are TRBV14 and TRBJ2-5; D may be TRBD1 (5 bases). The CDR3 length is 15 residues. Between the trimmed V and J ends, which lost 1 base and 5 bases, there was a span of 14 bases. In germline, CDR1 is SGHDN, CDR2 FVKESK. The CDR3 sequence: CASSQGARVLETQYF. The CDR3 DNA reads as TGTGCCAGCAGCCAAGGGGCCAGGGTGTTGGAGACCCAGTACTTC.

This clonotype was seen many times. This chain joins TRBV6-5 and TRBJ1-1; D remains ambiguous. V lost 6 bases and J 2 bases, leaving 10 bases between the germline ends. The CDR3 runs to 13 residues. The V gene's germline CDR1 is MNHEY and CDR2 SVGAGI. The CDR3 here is CASRYKDNTEAFF. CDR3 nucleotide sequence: TGTGCCAGCAGGTATAAGGACAACACTGAAGCTTTCTTT.

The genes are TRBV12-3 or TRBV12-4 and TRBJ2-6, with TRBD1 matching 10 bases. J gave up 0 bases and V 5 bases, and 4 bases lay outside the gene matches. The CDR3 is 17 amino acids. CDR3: CASSLDRGLSGANVLTF. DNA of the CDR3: TGTGCCAGCAGTCTCGACAGGGGGCTCTCTGGGGCCAACGTCCTGACTTTC.

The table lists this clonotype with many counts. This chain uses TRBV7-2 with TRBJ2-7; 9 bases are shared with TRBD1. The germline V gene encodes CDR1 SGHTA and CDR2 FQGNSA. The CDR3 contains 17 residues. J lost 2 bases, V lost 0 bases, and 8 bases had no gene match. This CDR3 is CASSLAGTGGGTYEQYF. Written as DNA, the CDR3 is TGTGCCAGCAGCTTAGCGGGAACAGGGGGCGGAACCTACGAGCAGTACTTC.

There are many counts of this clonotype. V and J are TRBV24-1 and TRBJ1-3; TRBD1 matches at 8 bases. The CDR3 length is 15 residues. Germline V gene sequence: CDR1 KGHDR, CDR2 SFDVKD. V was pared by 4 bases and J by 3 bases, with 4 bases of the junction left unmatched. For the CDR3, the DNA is TGTGCCACCAGTGACGCAGGGGGCAGTGGAAACACCATATATTTT. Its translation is CATSDAGGSGNTIYF.

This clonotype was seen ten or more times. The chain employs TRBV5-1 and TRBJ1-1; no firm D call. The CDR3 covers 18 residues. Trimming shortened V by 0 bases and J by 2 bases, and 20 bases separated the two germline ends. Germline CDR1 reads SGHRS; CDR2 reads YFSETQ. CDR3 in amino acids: CASSLGFVQSIKNTEAFF. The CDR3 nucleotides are TGCGCCAGCAGCTTGGGGTTCGTGCAATCCATTAAAAACACTGAAGCTTTCTTT.

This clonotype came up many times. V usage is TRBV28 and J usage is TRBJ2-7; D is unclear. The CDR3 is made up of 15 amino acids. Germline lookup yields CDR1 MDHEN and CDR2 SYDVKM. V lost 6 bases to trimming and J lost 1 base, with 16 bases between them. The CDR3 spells CASSRWLGSSYEQYF. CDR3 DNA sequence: TGTGCCAGCAGCCGTTGGTTGGGGTCATCCTACGAGCAGTACTTC.

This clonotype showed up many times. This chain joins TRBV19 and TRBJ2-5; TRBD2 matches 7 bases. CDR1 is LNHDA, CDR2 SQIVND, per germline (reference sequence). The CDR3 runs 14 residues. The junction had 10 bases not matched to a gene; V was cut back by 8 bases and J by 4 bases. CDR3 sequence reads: CASSRAGVGETQYF. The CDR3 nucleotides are TGTGCCAGTTCCAGGGCGGGAGTGGGAGAGACCCAGTACTTC.

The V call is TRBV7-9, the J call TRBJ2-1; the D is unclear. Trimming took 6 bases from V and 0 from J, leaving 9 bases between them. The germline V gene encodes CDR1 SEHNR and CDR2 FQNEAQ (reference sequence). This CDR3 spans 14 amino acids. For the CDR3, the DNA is TGTGCCAGCAGGGAAGTAGGCTCCTACAATGAGCAGTTCTTC. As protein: CASREVGSYNEQFF.

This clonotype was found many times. The CDR3 here is CASSLGGGSSYEQYF. CDR3 coding DNA: TGTGCCAGCAGCTTAGGGGGAGGATCCTCCTACGAGCAGTACTTC. The V and J genes are TRBV7-9 and TRBJ2-7; the D gene is possibly TRBD2 (6 bases). The CDR3 extends over 15 amino acids. The germline V gene has CDR1 SEHNR and CDR2 FQNEAQ (reference sequence). The V gene lost 1 base and the J gene lost 0 bases, with 10 bases spanning the gap.

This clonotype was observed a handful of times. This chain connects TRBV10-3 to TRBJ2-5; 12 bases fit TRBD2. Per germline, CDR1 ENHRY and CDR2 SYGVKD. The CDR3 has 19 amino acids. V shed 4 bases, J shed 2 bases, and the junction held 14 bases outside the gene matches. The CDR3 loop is CAISAGLAGGPGPQETQYF. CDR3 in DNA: TGTGCCATCAGTGCCGGGCTAGCGGGAGGGCCAGGCCCACAAGAGACCCAGTACTTC.

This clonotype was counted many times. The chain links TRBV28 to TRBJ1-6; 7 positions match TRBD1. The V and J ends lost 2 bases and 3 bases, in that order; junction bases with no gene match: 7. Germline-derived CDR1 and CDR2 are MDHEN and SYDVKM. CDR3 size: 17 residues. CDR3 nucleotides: TGTGCCAGCAGTTTAATAGGGAGGGACAGCTATAATTCACCCCTCCACTTT. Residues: CASSLIGRDSYNSPLHF.

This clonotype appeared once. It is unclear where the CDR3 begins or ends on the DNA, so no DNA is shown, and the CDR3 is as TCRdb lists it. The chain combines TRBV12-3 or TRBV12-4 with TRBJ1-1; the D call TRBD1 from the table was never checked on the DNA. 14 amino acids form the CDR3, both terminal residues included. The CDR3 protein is CASSFGAGNTEAFF.

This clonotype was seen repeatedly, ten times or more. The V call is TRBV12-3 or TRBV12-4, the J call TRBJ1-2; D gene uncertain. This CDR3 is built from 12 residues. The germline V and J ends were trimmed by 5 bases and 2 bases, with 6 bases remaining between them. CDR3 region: CASSNINYGYTF. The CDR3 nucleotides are TGTGCCAGCAGTAACATAAACTATGGCTACACCTTC.

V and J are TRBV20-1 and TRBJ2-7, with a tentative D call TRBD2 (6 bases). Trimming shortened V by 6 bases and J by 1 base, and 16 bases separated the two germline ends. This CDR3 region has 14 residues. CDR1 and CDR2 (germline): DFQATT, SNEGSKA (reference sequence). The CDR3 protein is CSATSVGGSYEQYF. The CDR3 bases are TGCAGTGCAACAAGCGTCGGGGGTTCCTACGAGCAGTACTTC.

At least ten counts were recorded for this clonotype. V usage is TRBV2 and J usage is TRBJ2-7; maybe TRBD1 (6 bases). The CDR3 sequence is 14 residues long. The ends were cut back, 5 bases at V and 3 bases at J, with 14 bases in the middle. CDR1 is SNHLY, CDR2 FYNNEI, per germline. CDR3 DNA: TGTGCCAGCAGTATACTTGGGGGCCTCTACGAGCAGTACTTC. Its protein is CASSILGGLYEQYF.

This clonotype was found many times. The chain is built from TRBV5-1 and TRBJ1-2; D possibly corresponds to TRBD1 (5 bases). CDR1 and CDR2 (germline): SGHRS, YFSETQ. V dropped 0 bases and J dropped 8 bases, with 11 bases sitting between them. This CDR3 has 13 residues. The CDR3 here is CASSLAGVGGYTF. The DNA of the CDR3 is TGCGCCAGCAGCTTGGCGGGGGTCGGGGGCTACACCTTC.

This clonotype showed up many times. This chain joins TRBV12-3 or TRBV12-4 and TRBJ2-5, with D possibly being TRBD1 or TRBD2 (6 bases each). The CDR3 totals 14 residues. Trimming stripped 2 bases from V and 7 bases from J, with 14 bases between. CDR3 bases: TGTGCCAGCAGTTTAATCTCGGGGGCTGGGACCCAGTACTTC. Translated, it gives CASSLISGAGTQYF.

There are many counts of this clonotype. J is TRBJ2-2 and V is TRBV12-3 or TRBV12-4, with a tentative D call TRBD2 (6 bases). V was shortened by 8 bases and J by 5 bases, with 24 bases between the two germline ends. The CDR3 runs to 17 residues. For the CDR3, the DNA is TGTGCCAGCGCCCCCGGGAGTACTGGACGGGCAACCGGGGAGCTGTTTTTT. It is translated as CASAPGSTGRATGELFF.

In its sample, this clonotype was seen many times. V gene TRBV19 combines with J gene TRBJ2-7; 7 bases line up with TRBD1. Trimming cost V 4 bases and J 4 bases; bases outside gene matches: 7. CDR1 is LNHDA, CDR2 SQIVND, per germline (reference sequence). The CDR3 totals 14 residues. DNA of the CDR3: TGTGCCAGTAGTACGACAGGGCTGGGGTACGAGCAGTACTTC. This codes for CASSTTGLGYEQYF.